The sequence of this T cell receptor beta chain was determined in a study of low-dose radiotherapy and immunotherapy resistance in tumors. Study in general: Cohort 1 received 0.5 Gy per fraction every 2 weeks, totaling 6.5 Gy. Once cycle 1 day 1 began, patients took oral aspirin 300 mg daily for four cycles.

Amplification, which lasted around 20 PCR cycles, used a constant-region primer and V-primer adapter to amplify TCRs. Via MiXCR, TCRdb re-called the reads, giving one row per CDR3 protein. In the table there are tens of thousands of distinct CDR3 sequences, approximately 33% of which are singletons. The CDR3 length is 15 residues. V was cut by 6 bases and J by 5 bases, with 18 bases left in between. Germline CDR1 reads MNHEY; CDR2 reads SMNVEV (reference sequence). Time point denoted: after trial treatment. Documented treatment: LDRT plus nivolumab, ipilimumab, low-dose cyclophosphamide and aspirin (RACIN trial). It was nivolumab, ipilimumab, aspirin, low-dose cyclophosphamide and low-dose radiotherapy that donors received.

Sample: PBMCs, taken after low-dose radiotherapy plus immunotherapy. The sequence was collected from a male donor with rectosigmoid adenocarcinoma. The chain couples TRBV27 to TRBJ2-3; possible D gene TRBD1, 5 bases. The CDR3 bases are TGTGCCAGCAGCCCAAGGGGCAGGGCGAGAGATACGCAGTATTTT. Translating it yields CASSPRGRARDTQYF.